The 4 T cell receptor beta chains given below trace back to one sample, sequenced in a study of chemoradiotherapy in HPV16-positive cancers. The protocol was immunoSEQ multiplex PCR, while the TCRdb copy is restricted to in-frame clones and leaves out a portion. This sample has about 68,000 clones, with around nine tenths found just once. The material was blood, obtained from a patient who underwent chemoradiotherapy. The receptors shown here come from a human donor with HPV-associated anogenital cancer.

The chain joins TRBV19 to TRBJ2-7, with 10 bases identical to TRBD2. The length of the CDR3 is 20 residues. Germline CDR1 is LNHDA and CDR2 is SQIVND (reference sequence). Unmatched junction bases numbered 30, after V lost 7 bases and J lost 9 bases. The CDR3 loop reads CASTNAPKREGYESGVGQYF. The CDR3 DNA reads TGTGCCAGTACCAACGCCCCCAAGCGGGAGGGTTATGAATCGGGGGTCGGGCAGTACTTC. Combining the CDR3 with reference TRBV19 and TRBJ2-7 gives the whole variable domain DGGITQSPKYLFRKEGQNVTLSCEQNLNHDAMYWYRQDPGQGLRLIYYSQIVNDFQKGDIAEGYSVSREKKESFPLTVTSAQKNPTAFYLCASTNAPKREGYESGVGQYFGPGTRLTVT.

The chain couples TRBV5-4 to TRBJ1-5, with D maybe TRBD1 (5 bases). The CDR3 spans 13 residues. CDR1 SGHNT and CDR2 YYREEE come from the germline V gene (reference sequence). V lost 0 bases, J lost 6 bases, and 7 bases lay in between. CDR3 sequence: CASSLERGQPQHF. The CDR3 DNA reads TGTGCCAGCAGCTTGGAGAGGGGTCAGCCCCAGCATTTT.

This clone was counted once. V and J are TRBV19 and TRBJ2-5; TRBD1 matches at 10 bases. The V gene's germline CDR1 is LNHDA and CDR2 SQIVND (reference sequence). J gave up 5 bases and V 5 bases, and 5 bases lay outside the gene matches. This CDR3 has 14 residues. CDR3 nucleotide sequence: TGTGCCAGTAGTCCGACAGGGGGCAGGGAGACCCAGTACTTC. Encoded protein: CASSPTGGRETQYF.

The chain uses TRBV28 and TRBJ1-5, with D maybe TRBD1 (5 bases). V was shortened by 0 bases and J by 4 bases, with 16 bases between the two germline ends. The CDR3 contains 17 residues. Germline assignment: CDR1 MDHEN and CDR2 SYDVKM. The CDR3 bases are TGTGCCAGCAGTTTATGGGGTCTCGGGGACCTTAATCAGCCCCAGCATTTT. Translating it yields CASSLWGLGDLNQPQHF.